This entry lists 32 T cell receptor beta chains sequenced from one sample in a study of T cells in Graves' hyperthyroidism and ophthalmopathy. The CDR3 regions of TCR beta were amplified from RNA transcripts. A set of HTBI primers served as the primers for a first-round RT-PCR of the TCR CDR3. TCRdb itself ran the multiplex PCR reads through MiXCR, one entry per CDR3 protein. The sample lists approximately 380,000 distinct CDR3 sequences; approximately 17% were seen once. Sequenced material: blood. These receptors were taken from a young man with Graves' ophthalmopathy.

The chain carries TRBV19 and TRBJ1-6; no clear D. In germline, CDR1 is LNHDA, CDR2 SQIVND (reference sequence). V was pared by 1 base and J by 7 bases, with 5 bases between. This CDR3 has 13 amino acids. CDR3 in DNA: TGTGCCAGTAGTATAGCGGGGAATTCACCCCTCCACTTT. Translating it yields CASSIAGNSPLHF.

This clonotype was picked up many times. This chain connects TRBV2 to TRBJ1-2; 8 bases line up with TRBD1. The CDR3 is 14 residues long. Germline-derived CDR1 and CDR2 are SNHLY and FYNNEI. The V segment lost 1 base and the J segment 4 bases; nucleotides outside the gene matches: 2. In DNA, the CDR3 is TGTGCCAGCAGTGAAGAGGGACAGGTCTATGGCTACACCTTC. Translated, it gives CASSEEGQVYGYTF.

This clonotype was counted ten times or more. The chain has TRBV27 and TRBJ1-1; D is perhaps TRBD1 (6 bases). V lost 3 bases, J lost 5 bases, and 16 bases lay in between. CDR1 is MNHEY, CDR2 SMNVEV, per germline (reference sequence). The CDR3 is 15 amino acids. The CDR3 reads CASSFLLGARTEAFF. CDR3 in DNA: TGTGCCAGCAGTTTCCTTTTGGGGGCGAGGACTGAAGCTTTCTTT.

This clonotype showed up just once. This chain joins TRBV12-3 or TRBV12-4 and TRBJ2-5; 15 bases agree with TRBD2. V lost 4 bases and J lost 7; bases outside the gene matches: 7. CDR3 length: 16 residues. CDR3 amino acids: CASSSGTSGGSGTQYF. CDR3 in DNA: TGTGCCAGCAGTTCAGGGACTAGCGGGGGGAGTGGGACCCAGTACTTC.

This clonotype was seen repeatedly, ten times or more. This chain links TRBV2 with TRBJ1-1; D gene unclear. V was pared by 0 bases and J by 3 bases, with 8 bases between. This CDR3 comprises 14 residues. Germline CDR1 reads SNHLY; CDR2 reads FYNNEI. CDR3 nucleotides: TGTGCCAGCAGTGAAGCGGTGGGATACACTGAAGCTTTCTTT. Translation gives CASSEAVGYTEAFF.

The genes are TRBV14 and TRBJ2-2; 9 bases are shared with TRBD1. The CDR3 loop spans 15 amino acids. J gave up 4 bases and V 6 bases, and 6 bases lay outside the gene matches. Germline V gene lookup returns CDR1 SGHDN and CDR2 FVKESK. CDR3 in DNA: TGTGCCAGCAGTTTTCGACAGGGGGGCACCGGGGAGCTGTTTTTT. Translated, it gives CASSFRQGGTGELFF.

The rearrangement links TRBV6-1 to TRBJ2-2; tentatively, D is TRBD2 (5 bases). CDR1 MNHNS and CDR2 SASEGT come from the germline V gene. V was cut by 5 bases and J by 5 bases, with 12 bases left in between. This CDR3 comprises 14 residues. CDR3 nucleotides: TGTGCCAGCAGTTACGACGGGGAAACCGGGGAGCTGTTTTTT. Translated, it gives CASSYDGETGELFF.

This clonotype was seen only a few times. The rearrangement joins TRBV5-4 to TRBJ2-1; a possible D gene is TRBD2 (6 bases). The germline CDR1 and CDR2 sequences are SGHNT and YYREEE (reference sequence). V lost 0 bases, J lost 7 bases, and 14 bases lay in between. This CDR3 is built from 15 residues. CDR3 DNA sequence: TGTGCCAGCAGCTTGGGCCTAGCGTTAGGAAATGAGCAGTTCTTC. Amino acid sequence: CASSLGLALGNEQFF.

The chain recombines TRBV7-9 with TRBJ1-5, with a weak D call TRBD1 (5 bases). V lost 2 bases to trimming and J lost 0 bases, with 11 bases between them. From germline, CDR1 is SEHNR and CDR2 FQNEAQ (reference sequence). The CDR3 contains 16 residues. The CDR3 region is CASSLRDDYSNQPQHF. DNA for the CDR3: TGTGCCAGCAGCTTAAGGGACGACTATAGCAATCAGCCCCAGCATTTT. Full variable domain (rest looked up from reference TRBV7-9 and TRBJ1-5): DTGVSQNPRHKITKRGQNVTFRCDPISEHNRLYWYRQTLGQGPEFLTYFQNEAQLEKSRLLSDRFSAERPKGSFSTLEIQRTEQGDSAMYLCASSLRDDYSNQPQHFGDGTRLSIL.

This clonotype appeared many times. The genes are TRBV5-1 and TRBJ2-5; D tentatively fits TRBD1 or TRBD2 (5 bases each). Germline CDR1 SGHRS, CDR2 YFSETQ. Between the trimmed V and J ends, which lost 4 bases and 1 base, there was a span of 11 bases. The CDR3 has 14 amino acids. CDR3 sequence reads: CASSPGTAQETQYF. CDR3 in DNA: TGCGCCAGCAGCCCCGGGACGGCCCAAGAGACCCAGTACTTC.

This clonotype has ten or more counts. This rearrangement joins TRBV27 to TRBJ2-5, with D possibly being TRBD2 (6 bases). Germline V gives CDR1 MNHEY, CDR2 SMNVEV (reference sequence). V was cut by 4 bases and J by 3 bases, with 18 bases left in between. CDR3 length equals 16 residues. Here the CDR3 DNA reads TGTGCCAGCAGTTCGAGTAGTAGCGGACCCAAAGAGACCCAGTACTTC. It specifies CASSSSSSGPKETQYF.

In its sample, this clonotype was seen many times. The rearrangement uses TRBV27 and TRBJ2-7; TRBD1 matches 7 bases. The CDR3 covers 13 residues. V shed 5 bases and J 4 bases; nucleotides not matched to a gene: 5. Germline CDR1 and CDR2: MNHEY and SMNVEV (reference sequence). The CDR3 here is CASSTRTGYEQYF. DNA for the CDR3: TGTGCCAGCAGTACCCGGACAGGTTACGAGCAGTACTTC.

The rearrangement joins TRBV6-5 to TRBJ1-5; D ambiguous. Per the germline V gene, CDR1 is MNHEY and CDR2 is SVGAGI. This CDR3 has 13 amino acids. V was trimmed by 0 bases and J by 9 bases, leaving 9 bases between them. The CDR3 sequence is CASSYSSPGPQHF. The CDR3 DNA is TGTGCCAGCAGTTACTCCTCCCCGGGGCCCCAGCATTTT.

In this sample, this clonotype turned up many times. The gene calls are TRBV5-1 and TRBJ1-1; no reliable D call. V lost 4 bases, J lost 3 bases, and 10 bases lay in between. The germline gives CDR1 SGHRS, CDR2 YFSETQ. CDR3 length: 13 amino acids. CDR3 loop: CASSGDVYTEAFF. DNA of the CDR3: TGCGCCAGCAGCGGGGATGTTTACACTGAAGCTTTCTTT.

This rearrangement joins TRBV15 to TRBJ1-5; perhaps TRBD1 as D (5 bases). The CDR3 runs 16 residues. CDR1 LNHNV and CDR2 YYDKDF come from the germline V gene (reference sequence). Trimming took off 6 bases at V and 4 bases at J, with 19 bases between the two ends. CDR3 loop: CATSSLRGQGNQPQHF. CDR3 nucleotides: TGTGCCACCAGTTCCCTTCGAGGGCAGGGTAATCAGCCCCAGCATTTT.

This clonotype was detected many times. V usage is TRBV28 and J usage is TRBJ2-5, with 8 positions matching TRBD2. After removal of 5 bases from V and 5 bases from J, the junction contained 16 bases not matched to a gene. The CDR3 consists of 17 residues. Looked up from germline, CDR1 is MDHEN and CDR2 is SYDVKM. The CDR3 region has the DNA TGTGCCAGCAGTCACTTCACGGGACTAGGTATTCAGGAGACCCAGTACTTC. Translated: CASSHFTGLGIQETQYF.

This clonotype was observed many times. In DNA, the CDR3 is TGTGCCAGCAGCTTACCAAGACAGGGCCATCCCTACGAGCAGTACTTC. This codes for CASSLPRQGHPYEQYF. The rearrangement uses TRBV7-6 and TRBJ2-7; TRBD1 matches at 7 bases. The germline V gene has CDR1 SGHVS and CDR2 FNYEAQ. This CDR3 region has 16 residues. V lost 2 bases to trimming and J lost 2 bases; unmatched junction nucleotides: 9.

This rearrangement joins TRBV9 to TRBJ2-2; D is perhaps TRBD2 (6 bases). The germline V gene encodes CDR1 SGDLS and CDR2 YYNGEE. The CDR3 contains 14 residues. The germline V and J ends were trimmed by 3 bases and 5 bases, with 11 bases remaining between them. The DNA of the CDR3 is TGTGCCAGCAGCGCGACTAGTACGACCGGGGAGCTGTTTTTT. Encoded protein: CASSATSTTGELFF.

This clonotype has a handful of counts. The rearrangement links TRBV10-3 to TRBJ1-2, with D perhaps TRBD1 (5 bases). Trimming removed 4 bases from V and 2 bases from J, with 8 bases in between. Germline-derived CDR1 and CDR2 are ENHRY and SYGVKD. This CDR3 is 13 amino acids long. The CDR3 sequence: CAISGGENYGYTF. CDR3 nucleotide sequence: TGTGCCATCAGTGGGGGGGAAAACTATGGCTACACCTTC.

This clonotype was observed at least ten times. J is TRBJ2-1 and V is TRBV28; weak D call: TRBD1 (6 bases). The CDR3 is made up of 18 amino acids. Trimming left V 7 bases short and J 0 bases short, with 22 bases between. CDR1 MDHEN and CDR2 SYDVKM come from the germline V gene. In DNA, the CDR3 is TGTGCCAGCAACCCAGAAGGCAGGGGAAAGGGCTCCTACAATGAGCAGTTCTTC. It encodes CASNPEGRGKGSYNEQFF.

This clonotype appeared many times. V usage is TRBV5-1 and J usage is TRBJ1-1; unclear D gene. There are 13 residues in the CDR3. Trimming pared 0 bases from V and 6 bases from J, leaving 9 bases between. Per germline, CDR1 SGHRS and CDR2 YFSETQ. The CDR3 loop reads CASSLERASEAFF. CDR3 bases: TGCGCCAGCAGCTTGGAGAGGGCATCTGAAGCTTTCTTT.

This clonotype was detected only a few times. The chain has TRBV6-1 and TRBJ1-3; D possibly corresponds to TRBD1 (5 bases). Germline CDR1 is MNHNS and CDR2 is SASEGT. Trimming cost V 3 bases and J 2 bases, with 5 bases left between them. The CDR3 runs to 13 residues. The CDR3 reads CASSETAGNTIYF. As DNA, the CDR3 is TGTGCCAGCAGTGAGACAGCTGGAAACACCATATATTTT.

This clonotype was counted ten times or more. The genes are TRBV5-1 and TRBJ1-2, with 8 bases that match TRBD1. Losses at the gene ends were 3 bases for V and 5 bases for J; bases not matched to a gene: 6. Germline assignment: CDR1 SGHRS and CDR2 YFSETQ. CDR3 length: 14 residues. CDR3 in amino acids: CASSSSDRGYGYTF. CDR3 in DNA: TGCGCCAGCAGCTCAAGCGACAGGGGTTATGGCTACACCTTC.

This clonotype was picked up a small number of times. The rearrangement uses TRBV7-2 and TRBJ1-1; a possible D gene is TRBD1 (5 bases). V was shortened by 5 bases and J by 7 bases, with 17 bases between the two germline ends. Germline-derived CDR1 and CDR2 are SGHTA and FQGNSA. The CDR3 runs 14 residues. The CDR3 region has the DNA TGTGCCAGCAGCCCGATGGCAGGGCTAATTGAAGCTTTCTTT. Amino acid sequence: CASSPMAGLIEAFF.

This clonotype occurred many times. At one boundary the junction diverges from the germline segment, which might be a read error. CDR3 amino acids: CASSFQGVTEAFF. For the CDR3, the DNA is TGTGCCAGCAGCTTTCAGGGCGTTACTGAAGCTTTCTTT. The chain carries TRBV5-1 and TRBJ1-1; a possible D gene is TRBD1 (5 bases). The germline CDR1 and CDR2 sequences are SGHRS and YFSETQ. CDR3 length: 13 amino acids.

In this sample, this clonotype turned up many times. This chain links TRBV15 with TRBJ1-6; TRBD1 might be the D (6 bases). Trimming shortened V by 0 bases and J by 7 bases, and 16 bases separated the two germline ends. CDR1 is LNHNV, CDR2 YYDKDF, per germline (reference sequence). The CDR3 has 17 residues. CDR3 DNA sequence: TGTGCCACCAGCAGAGATTGGGGGGGGCAGGGGAATTCACCCCTCCACTTT. This encodes CATSRDWGGQGNSPLHF.

This clonotype occurred a few times. This sequence joins TRBV19 and TRBJ1-5; no firm D call. Germline CDR1 and CDR2: LNHDA and SQIVND (reference sequence). The CDR3 consists of 14 residues. V gave up 4 bases and J gave up 2 bases, with 9 bases separating them. The DNA for the CDR3 is TGTGCCAGTAGTACGTCTTTTGGCAATCAGCCCCAGCATTTT. The encoded protein is CASSTSFGNQPQHF.

This clonotype was detected many times. The rearrangement links TRBV5-1 to TRBJ2-5, with a weak D call TRBD2 (5 bases). This CDR3 is 14 amino acids long. With 4 bases removed from V and 4 bases from J, the gap between germline ends came to 14 bases. CDR1 SGHRS and CDR2 YFSETQ come from the germline V gene. CDR3 sequence reads: CASSRDSGSETQYF. The DNA of the CDR3 is TGCGCCAGCAGCCGGGATTCGGGGTCAGAGACCCAGTACTTC. The variable domain in full, completed from reference TRBV5-1 and TRBJ2-5, reads KAGVTQTPRYLIKTRGQQVTLSCSPISGHRSVSWYQQTPGQGLQFLFEYFSETQRNKGNFPGRFSGRQFSNSRSEMNVSTLELGDSALYLCASSRDSGSETQYFGPGTRLLVL.

The sample holds many counts of this clonotype. The chain is built from TRBV27 and TRBJ2-2; 10 bases match TRBD2. Trimming removed 3 bases from V and 2 bases from J; junction bases left unmatched: 3. The CDR3 is 16 residues long. CDR1 MNHEY and CDR2 SMNVEV come from the germline V gene (reference sequence). Written as DNA, the CDR3 is TGTGCCAGCAGTTTTAGCGGGGGGCTTAACACCGGGGAGCTGTTTTTT. Protein product: CASSFSGGLNTGELFF.

A few counts support this clonotype. V usage is TRBV6-1 and J usage is TRBJ1-2; D is perhaps TRBD1 (5 bases). CDR1 is MNHNS and CDR2 is SASEGT in the germline V gene. V was cut by 5 bases and J by 2 bases, with 12 bases left in between. CDR3 length: 14 amino acids. CDR3 in amino acids: CASSSPQVNYGYTF. CDR3 bases: TGTGCCAGCAGTTCCCCACAGGTGAACTATGGCTACACCTTC.

This clonotype was seen more than once but under ten times. V gene TRBV7-2 combines with J gene TRBJ1-5; 7 nucleotides line up with TRBD1. CDR3 length equals 17 residues. Per germline, CDR1 SGHTA and CDR2 FQGNSA. J was trimmed by 4 bases and V by 5 bases; bases with no gene match: 14. Written as DNA, the CDR3 is TGTGCCAGCAGCCCCCGGACAGGCCTTTTGGGTAATCAGCCCCAGCATTTT. This translates into CASSPRTGLLGNQPQHF. Full variable domain (remainder filled in from reference TRBV7-2 and TRBJ1-5): GAGVSQSPSNKVTEKGKDVELRCDPISGHTALYWYRQSLGQGLEFLIYFQGNSAPDKSGLPSDRFSAERTGGSVSTLTIQRTQQEDSAVYLCASSPRTGLLGNQPQHFGDGTRLSIL.

The sample holds a few counts of this clonotype. The rearrangement links TRBV28 to TRBJ1-2; TRBD1 agrees at 10 bases. With 4 bases clipped from V and 4 bases from J, the junction kept 15 bases outside the gene matches. Germline assignment: CDR1 MDHEN and CDR2 SYDVKM. This CDR3 has 18 amino acids. The CDR3 spells CASSSLPGTGVPGYGYTF. CDR3 nucleotide sequence: TGTGCCAGCAGTTCACTCCCGGGGACAGGGGTTCCTGGCTATGGCTACACCTTC.